The rows below give T cell receptor beta chains drawn from one sample of a study of blood T cell repertoires in COVID-19. Assay used: immunoSEQ multiplex PCR; TCRdb lists only in-frame clones, some missing. The sample lists 90,000 to 150,000 clones; roughly 90% were seen once. Sequenced: peripheral blood. These receptor sequences come from a human donor with acute or convalescent COVID-19. The donor label of this sample is uncertain. Both conserved end residues are part of each CDR3. Fields, in order: D gene, clone size, V gene, J gene, CDR3 DNA, CDR3 protein. A D gene is named only where the DNA matches it firmly. Size is omitted from some rows. Given values are once, few, many or a class for expanded clones.

.,.,TRBV29-1,TRBJ2-2,TGCAGCGTTGTAACGCGGGGTTACTCGAACACCGGGGAGCTGTTTTTT,CSVVTRGYSNTGELFF
TRBD2,.,TRBV4-3,TRBJ2-2,TGCGCCAGCAGCCAAGTTTCTAGCGGGGGCTCCCTCACCGGGGAGCTGTTTTTT,CASSQVSSGGSLTGELFF
.,once,TRBV6-5,TRBJ1-1,TGTGCCAGCAGTTACTCGAAGATAGGGAGTAGAGAAGCTTTCTTT,CASSYSKIGSREAFF
.,.,TRBV28,TRBJ1-2,TGTGCCACCGTAGGGGTGGACTATGGCTACACCTTC,CATVGVDYGYTF
TRBD2,.,TRBV7-3,TRBJ2-1,TGTGCCAGCAGCTTATTAGCGGGAGGGGGAGGGAATGAGCAGTTCTTC,CASSLLAGGGGNEQFF
TRBD1,.,TRBV28,TRBJ1-2,TGTGCCAGCAGTCGAGGAGGACAGGGGTACTATGGCTACACCTTC,CASSRGGQGYYGYTF
.,.,TRBV6-2/TRBV6-3,TRBJ2-1,TGTGCCAGCAGCACTCCGTTGTTTTCGACACGAACCTCTCACTACAATGAGCAGTTCTTC,CASSTPLFSTRTSHYNEQFF
.,once,TRBV6-5,TRBJ1-2,TGTGCCAGCAGTTACGGCCAGGGCCCTATGGGCTACACCTTC,CASSYGQGPMGYTF
TRBD1,.,TRBV6-5,TRBJ1-2,TGTGCCAGCACCACAGGACAGGGACTTTATGGCTACACCTTC,CASTTGQGLYGYTF
.,.,TRBV18,TRBJ1-5,TGTGCCAGCTCCCAACAGGGTATCGTCAATCAGCCCCAGCATTTT,CASSQQGIVNQPQHF
.,.,TRBV9,TRBJ2-7,TGTGCCAGCAGCGTAGCGGGAGAGCACTACGAGCAGTACTTC,CASSVAGEHYEQYF